The present T cell receptor (beta chain) was sequenced within a study of T cell responses to AZD1222 COVID-19 vaccine. V lost 3 bases to trimming and J lost 6 bases, with 12 bases between them. The CDR3 is 14 residues long. Germline CDR1 is SGHDT and CDR2 is YYEEEE. Points from the study as a whole: Donor demographics were predominantly white British with a female majority; clonal diversity may be underestimated.

Only in-frame clones appear in the TCRdb table, and some are missing; sequencing was by immunoSEQ multiplex PCR. This repertoire shows roughly 120,000 clones, around 94% found once; its top ten account for around 1.6%. This clone was counted once. Its antigen is unknown. The clonotype originates from an adult who received the AZD1222 COVID-19 vaccine. The chain joins TRBV5-6 to TRBJ2-2; no firm D call. The material was peripheral blood, obtained 28 days after the second AZD1222 dose. The CDR3 is CASSSLSRAGELFF. Here the CDR3 DNA reads TGTGCCAGCAGCTCCCTCTCCCGGGCCGGGGAGCTGTTTTTT.